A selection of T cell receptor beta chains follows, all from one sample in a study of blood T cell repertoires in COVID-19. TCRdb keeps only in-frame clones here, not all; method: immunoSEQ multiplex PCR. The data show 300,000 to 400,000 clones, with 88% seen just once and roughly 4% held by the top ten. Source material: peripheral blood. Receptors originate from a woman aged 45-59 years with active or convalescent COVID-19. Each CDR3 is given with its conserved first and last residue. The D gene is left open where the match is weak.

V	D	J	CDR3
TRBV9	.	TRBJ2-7	CASSVRPGATYEQYF
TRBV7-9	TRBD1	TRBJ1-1	CASSLAGRQGWAFF
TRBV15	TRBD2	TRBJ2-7	CATSRGDGTNPSYEQYF
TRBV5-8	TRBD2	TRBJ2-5	CASSLGTSGRETQYF
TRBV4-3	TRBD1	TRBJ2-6	CASSQGTGTGANVLTF
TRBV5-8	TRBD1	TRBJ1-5	CASSSTGLGNQPQHF
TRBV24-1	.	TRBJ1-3	CATSDPRGSGNTIYF
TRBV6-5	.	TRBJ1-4	CASRSRGGTNEKLFF
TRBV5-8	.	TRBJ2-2	CASSLAGSRDGELFF
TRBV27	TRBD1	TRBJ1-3	CASSLSGRDRFSGNTIYF
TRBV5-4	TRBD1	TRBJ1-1	CASSGQGGNTEAFF
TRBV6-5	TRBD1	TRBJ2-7	CASSSNRGAEYEQYF
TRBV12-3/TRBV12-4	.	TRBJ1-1	CASSFGFTEAFF
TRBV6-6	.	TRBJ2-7	CASSYRLGSYEQYF
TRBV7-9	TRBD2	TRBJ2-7	CASSLQAGVYEQYF
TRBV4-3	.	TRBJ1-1	CASSPTGPGTEAFF
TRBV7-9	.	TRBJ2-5	CASSVTGETQYF
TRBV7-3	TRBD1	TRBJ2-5	CASSLGTGGLGETQYF
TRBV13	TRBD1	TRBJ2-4	CASSLGGQENIQYF
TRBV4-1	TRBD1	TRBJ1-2	CASSQTRTGNNYGYTF
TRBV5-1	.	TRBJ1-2	CASSSSSSLYTF
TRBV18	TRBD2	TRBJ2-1	CASSPPGLAGGSYNEQFF
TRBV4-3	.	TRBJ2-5	CASSHRVRETQYF
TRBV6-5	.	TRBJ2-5	CASSPGRLGTQYF
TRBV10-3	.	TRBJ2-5	CAISGAAGPQETQYF
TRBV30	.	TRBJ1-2	CAWSVRGRDTNGYTF
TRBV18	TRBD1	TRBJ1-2	CASSPWDRSYGYTF
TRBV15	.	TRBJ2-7	CATSRDSPDRTYEQYF
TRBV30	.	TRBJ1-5	CAWSPGSYSNQPQHF
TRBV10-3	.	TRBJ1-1	CAISDRVTEAFF
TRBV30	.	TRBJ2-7	CAWNRDYEQYF
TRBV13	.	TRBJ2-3	CASSSQAQNTDTQYF
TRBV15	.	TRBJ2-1	CATSRGLDGNEQFF
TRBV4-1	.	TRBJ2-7	CASSQPRGSYEQYF
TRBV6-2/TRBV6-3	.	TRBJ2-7	CASSSAYEQYF
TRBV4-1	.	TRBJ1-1	CASSQAGREDTEAFF
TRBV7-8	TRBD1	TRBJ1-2	CASSSHSDRGNGYTF
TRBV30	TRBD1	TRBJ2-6	CAFSSGQGARGANVLTF
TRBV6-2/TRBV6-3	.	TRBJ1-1	CASSYRSGQTLNTEAFF
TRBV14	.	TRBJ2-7	CASSQGPAGLSEQYF
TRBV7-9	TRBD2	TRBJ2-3	CASSSTGTSVDTQYF
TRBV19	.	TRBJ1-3	CASSISRGFSGNTIYF
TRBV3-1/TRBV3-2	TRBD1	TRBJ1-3	CASSQGDRVAGNTIYF
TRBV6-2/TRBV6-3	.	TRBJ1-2	CASSYKKEGGGYTF
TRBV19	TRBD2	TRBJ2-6	CASWAGGSSGANVLTF
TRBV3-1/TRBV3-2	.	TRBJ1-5	CASSQDPVSVNQPQHF
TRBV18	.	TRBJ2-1	CASSPPGREFYNEQFF
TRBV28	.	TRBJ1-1	CASTLSSGRGTEAFF
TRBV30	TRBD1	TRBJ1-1	CAWSPYGGQGRDTEAFF